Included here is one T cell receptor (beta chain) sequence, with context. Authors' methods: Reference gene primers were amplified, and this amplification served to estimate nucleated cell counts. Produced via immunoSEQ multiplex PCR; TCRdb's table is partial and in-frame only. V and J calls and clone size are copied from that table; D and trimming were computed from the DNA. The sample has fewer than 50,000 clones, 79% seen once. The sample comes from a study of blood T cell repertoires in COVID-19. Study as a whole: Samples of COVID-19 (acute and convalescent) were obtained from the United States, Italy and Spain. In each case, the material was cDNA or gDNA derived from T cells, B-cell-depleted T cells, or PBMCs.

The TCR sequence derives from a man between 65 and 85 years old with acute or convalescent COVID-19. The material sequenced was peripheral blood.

The DNA of the CDR3 is TGTGCCAGCTCCTCGGACAGTAACTATGGCTACACCTTC. Protein: CASSSDSNYGYTF. The rearrangement links TRBV18 to TRBJ1-2; tentatively, D is TRBD1 (6 bases). V lost 6 bases and J 1 base, leaving 9 bases between the germline ends. This CDR3 has 13 amino acids. Germline assignment: CDR1 KGHSH and CDR2 LQKENI.